This T cell receptor (beta chain) was sequenced during a study of TIL therapy for anti-PD-1-resistant metastatic lung cancer. Whole-study context: Tumors carried a median about 1.5 non-synonymous mutations per megabase.

General study findings and limits: TIL cultures after expansion showed higher clonality and lower diversity than baseline tumor (median around 5.9% vs 31%).

V was trimmed by 4 bases and J by 0 bases, leaving 10 bases between them. Germline CDR1 is SGHNT and CDR2 is YYREEE (reference sequence). The CDR3 totals 15 residues. Worth noting for this clone: Its antigen remains unknown.

Time point meaning: pre-treatment sample, taken before nivolumab and TIL therapy. Pleural nodules or supraclavicular lymph nodes made up most of the excised metastases sampled. The libraries were made with immunoSEQ v3. Survey-level samples got 2 million to 2.5 million read pairs; deep-level samples got about 5-6 million. TCRdb's table, derived via immunoSEQ multiplex PCR, lists solely in-frame clones and lacks some. The table records more than 90,000 clones, about two thirds of them present only once. The sample here was tumor tissue, taken at baseline. The rearrangement uses TRBV5-4 and TRBJ2-2; TRBD1 might be the D (5 bases). The sequence was obtained from a person aged 25-79 years with non-small cell lung cancer. CDR3 protein: CASSGTGPNTGELFF. The CDR3 DNA reads as TGTGCCAGCAGCGGAACAGGACCGAACACCGGGGAGCTGTTTTTT.